This note documents a single T cell receptor (beta chain) sequence. No antigen is known for it. Germline is not matched at one junction end, which may reflect a read error. The sample is drawn from a study of tumor-infiltrating lymphocytes in primary liver carcinoma (dated by TCRdb to between 2016 and 2019). With respect to the entire study: About 5 patients with histopathologically diagnosed primary liver carcinoma underwent surgical resection in China between 2015 and 2016. Reproducibility between technical replicate repertoires was high, with correlation coefficients above 0.95 and mean shared-clone rates approximately 0.88. A total of roughly 35 specimens from 5 patients underwent TCRbeta repertoire sequencing, comprising some 25 tumor regions, 5 adjacent noncancerous liver tissues and 5 peripheral blood samples. TCRbeta repertoire sequencing, expression microarrays and whole-exome sequencing were combined in the study across five regions of each liver tumor, with adjacent normal tissue and blood also included. Samples yielded roughly 3.65 to 7.5 million productive TCRbeta reads; read depth did not differ significantly between tissue types. Of the five patients (three men and two women, aged 30 to 69 years), four had hepatocellular carcinoma and one had combined HCC and intrahepatic cholangiocarcinoma. The five patients had tumors staged T1-T3 N0M0, with maximum diameters ranging from roughly 4.2 to 11 cm.

RNA from unsorted whole blood was extracted with TRIzol reagent, and germline DNA was obtained with the DNeasy Blood & Tissue kit. Chronic HBV infection was present in the patients, and the patients were treatment-naive at sampling. Before surgery, roughly 4 milliliters of peripheral blood were drawn into K2EDTA tubes. What the authors observed across the whole study: The top 250 clones accounted for a significantly greater share of the repertoire in tumors than in blood (p = 0.039). Pairs of tumor regions showed greater repertoire overlap (mean 36%) than tumor-adjacent pairs (roughly 17%) or tumor-blood pairs (approximately 15%), which is consistent with antigen-driven expansion. The study included only five patients, and the authors note findings should be validated in a larger study. Bulk unsorted samples precluded comparing CD4+ and CD8+ T cell repertoires. Because sequencing covered only the TCR beta chain and unpaired alpha chains were not captured, true repertoire diversity is likely underestimated.

According to the germline V gene, CDR1 reads ENHRY and CDR2 reads SYGVKD. The CDR3, from cysteine to phenylalanine, totals 15 residues. Only the CDR3 DNA is retained, 45 bases long and in frame from the first base. Starting from approximately 500 ng total RNA, TCRbeta-specific cDNA was produced by reverse transcription with a constant-region primer and ProtoScript II reverse transcriptase. TCRbeta libraries were built with three nested multiplex PCR rounds, a slightly modified ARM-PCR procedure. The first two PCR rounds used multiplex TRBV1-TRBV30 forward primers with a Cbeta reverse primer, each for 10 cycles. A final 25-cycle PCR with Deep VentR polymerase added sample barcodes and Illumina adapters. Before sequencing, amplicons of 200-500 bp were purified from gel using a QIAquick gel extraction kit. An Illumina HiSeq 2500 was used to sequence the TCRbeta amplicons, generating 250-bp paired-end reads. The authors' analysis ran thus. To recover full CDR3 sequences, reads were quality-trimmed using Trimmomatic v0.33 and paired reads were then merged using FLASH v1.2.11. V, D and J germline segments were assigned to the rearranged TCRbeta sequences using MiGEC v1.2.1b. Clonotype statistics and Shannon-Wiener diversity indices were calculated with VDJtools v1.0.0. To cut down on sampling bias, every analysis after diversity analysis relied on just the 250 most abundant clonotypes from each sample. The public sequencing data were trimmed at Q25 with fastp and processed into clonotypes with MiXCR by TCRdb, which kept only in-frame beta chains. Identical CDR3 protein sequences are pooled into one entry, listed with their most common genes and DNA. The V and J calls come from TCRdb's annotation, not from the publication. The sample has 300,000 to 400,000 distinct CDR3 sequences on record, 65% of them singletons. The ten largest clones take up roughly 9% of the sample.

The chain employs TRBV10-3 and TRBJ2-1, with 7 bases in between that match TRBD1. The specimen was peripheral blood. The receptor was isolated from a middle-aged man with primary liver carcinoma and hepatitis B virus infection. The DNA sequence is as follows: TGTGCCATCGGGGATGGCCAGGGGGTAGACAATAAGCAGTTCTTC. It specifies CAIGDGQGVDNKQFF.